This TCR beta chain was captured by sequencing in a study of CXCR3-negative and CXCR3-positive naive CD8 T cells. Study results and caveats: Post-cryopreservation CXCR3 expression was partly diminished, and the bulk of assays employed fresh PBMCs. Each naive subset displayed comparably high diversity, whereas memory CD8+ cells displayed much lower diversity.

Germline CDR1 SQVTM, CDR2 ANQGSEA. This CDR3 has 14 amino acids. With respect to this clonotype: The antigen remains undetermined.

The libraries of TRB cDNA were constructed through 5' RACE using UMI labels. TCRdb reprocessed the 5' RACE reads, keeping one entry per CDR3 protein, no DNA. The sample totals approximately 4,200 distinct CDR3 sequences. Sample: naive CXCR3- CD8+ T cells from blood. Subset: CD45RO-CCR7+CD27+CD95- naive CD8+ T cells lacking CXCR3 (TNR3-). The TCR sequence derives from a human donor in good health. Some clones in this sample may be carry-over from other donors' samples. This sequence joins TRBV29-1 and TRBJ2-3; TCRdb outputs TRBD1, but without DNA this stays unchecked. The CDR3 loop reads CSVRTRQSTDTQYF.